The next 9 T cell receptor beta chains were all read from a single sample in a study of Ad26.COV2.S vaccination and SARS-CoV-2 variants (dated by TCRdb to the early 2020s). The library was obtained by the immunoSEQ multiplex PCR assay. Imported from immuneACCESS, the table was reduced by TCRdb to in-frame sequences with V and J called. These copies leave out some clones; in studies compared against another copy, an unresolved V gene accounts for under half, and the cause of the remainder is not known. The sample table holds about 400,000 clones, of which roughly 85% were seen once. The ten top clones hold just under 7.5% of the sample. The treatment or condition tag for this specimen amounts to: 15 to 20 received Ad26.COV2.S at low or high dose, single or two shots; five or six received placebo; per-sample allocation not given. For vaccine and placebo recipients, the sequenced repertoires came from samples collected on day 63 after the first injection.

This specimen consisted of peripheral blood, obtained in a trial of Ad26.COV2.S vaccine versus placebo. The receptors shown here come from a person between 18 and 59 years old who received the Ad26.COV2.S COVID-19 vaccine or a placebo.

The chain recombines TRBV11-2 with TRBJ2-6; 7 nucleotides match TRBD1. V dropped 6 bases and J dropped 5; count of bases not matched to a gene: 10. Germline V gene data show CDR1 as SGHAT and CDR2 as FQNNGV. The CDR3 is 16 amino acids. The CDR3 region has the DNA TGTGCCAGCAGACACAACAGGGGCCCAAGGGCCAACGTCCTGACTTTC. Protein: CASRHNRGPRANVLTF.

This clone was picked up one time. V and J are TRBV11-3 and TRBJ2-1; 8 nucleotides agree with TRBD1. The V segment lost 6 bases and the J segment 10 bases; nucleotides outside the gene matches: 14. The germline CDR1 and CDR2 sequences are SGHNT and YENEEA. The CDR3 is 15 residues long. CDR3 residues: CASSHRDRSVGEQFF. In nucleotides, the CDR3 is TGTGCCAGCAGTCACCGGGACAGGTCGGTCGGGGAGCAGTTCTTC.

This chain links TRBV24-1 with TRBJ1-2, with D unresolved. The V gene's germline CDR1 is KGHDR and CDR2 SFDVKD. Trimming cost V 4 bases and J 5 bases, with 13 bases left between them. The CDR3 extends over 14 amino acids. The CDR3 DNA sequence: TGTGCCACCAGTGACGAATCCGGTCTGTATGGCTACACCTTC. It codes for CATSDESGLYGYTF.

The V and J genes are TRBV29-1 and TRBJ2-1; D not resolved. The CDR3 is 15 amino acids. V lost 7 bases to trimming and J lost 7 bases, with 23 bases between them. The germline V gene has CDR1 SQVTM and CDR2 ANQGSEA. CDR3 in amino acids: CSALESGLGWNEQFF. The CDR3 DNA is TGCAGCGCCCTAGAGTCTGGGCTCGGATGGAATGAGCAGTTCTTC.

The chain uses TRBV7-9 and TRBJ2-5; 8 positions agree with TRBD1. Germline CDR1 SEHNR, CDR2 FQNEAQ (reference sequence). The CDR3 totals 18 residues. V shed 5 bases and J 4 bases; nucleotides not matched to a gene: 18. The CDR3 region is CASSLDRGSWVVPETQYF. DNA of the CDR3: TGTGCCAGCAGCCTAGACAGGGGATCATGGGTTGTCCCAGAGACCCAGTACTTC.

CDR3 amino acids: CASRIRDFSYEQYF. In DNA form, the CDR3 reads TGTGCCAGCAGAATTCGGGACTTTTCCTACGAGCAGTACTTC. The rearrangement uses TRBV21-1 and TRBJ2-7; TRBD2, the table's D call, was not compared with the DNA. TRBV21-1 is shown as a pseudogene. CDR3 length equals 14 residues.

This clone was counted only a few times. The chain employs TRBV19 and TRBJ1-1; TRBD1 agrees at 7 bases. CDR1 is LNHDA and CDR2 is SQIVND in the germline V gene (reference sequence). The CDR3 has 16 residues. After removal of 0 bases from V and 2 bases from J, the junction contained 6 bases not matched to a gene. CDR3 sequence (DNA): TGTGCCAGTAGTATAGATCGCCCAGGGGGAAACACTGAAGCTTTCTTT. Encoded protein: CASSIDRPGGNTEAFF.

The V and J genes are TRBV11-2 and TRBJ2-2; weak D call: TRBD2 (6 bases). The CDR3 extends over 15 amino acids. V shed 2 bases and J shed 0 bases, with 7 bases lying between them. Germline V CDR1 and CDR2: SGHAT, FQNNGV. CDR3 DNA: TGTGCCAGCAGCTTACGGGACTCGAACACCGGGGAGCTGTTTTTT. Translated: CASSLRDSNTGELFF.

Details on this clone: This sample also contains other DNA sequences that code for the same CDR3. The rearrangement joins TRBV19 to TRBJ2-7, with 7 bases identical to TRBD2. Germline V CDR1 and CDR2: LNHDA, SQIVND (reference sequence). V lost 5 bases to trimming and J lost 4 bases; unmatched junction nucleotides: 2. The CDR3 sequence is 12 residues long. CDR3 sequence: CASSLGGYEQYF. CDR3 nucleotides: TGTGCCAGTAGTCTGGGAGGGTACGAGCAGTACTTC.